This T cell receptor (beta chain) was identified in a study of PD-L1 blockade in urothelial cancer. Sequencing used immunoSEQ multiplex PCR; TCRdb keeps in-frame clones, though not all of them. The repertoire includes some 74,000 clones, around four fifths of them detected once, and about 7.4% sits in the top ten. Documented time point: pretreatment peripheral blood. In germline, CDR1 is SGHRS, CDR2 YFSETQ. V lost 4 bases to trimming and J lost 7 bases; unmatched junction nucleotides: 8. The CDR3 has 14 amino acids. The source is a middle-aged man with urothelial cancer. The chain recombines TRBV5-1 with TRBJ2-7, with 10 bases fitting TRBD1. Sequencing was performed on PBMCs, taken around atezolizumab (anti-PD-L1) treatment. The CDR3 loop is CASSPNRDRGEQYF. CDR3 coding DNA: TGCGCCAGCAGCCCCAACCGGGACAGGGGAGAGCAGTACTTC. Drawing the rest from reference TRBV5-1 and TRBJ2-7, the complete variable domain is KAGVTQTPRYLIKTRGQQVTLSCSPISGHRSVSWYQQTPGQGLQFLFEYFSETQRNKGNFPGRFSGRQFSNSRSEMNVSTLELGDSALYLCASSPNRDRGEQYFGPGTRLTVT.